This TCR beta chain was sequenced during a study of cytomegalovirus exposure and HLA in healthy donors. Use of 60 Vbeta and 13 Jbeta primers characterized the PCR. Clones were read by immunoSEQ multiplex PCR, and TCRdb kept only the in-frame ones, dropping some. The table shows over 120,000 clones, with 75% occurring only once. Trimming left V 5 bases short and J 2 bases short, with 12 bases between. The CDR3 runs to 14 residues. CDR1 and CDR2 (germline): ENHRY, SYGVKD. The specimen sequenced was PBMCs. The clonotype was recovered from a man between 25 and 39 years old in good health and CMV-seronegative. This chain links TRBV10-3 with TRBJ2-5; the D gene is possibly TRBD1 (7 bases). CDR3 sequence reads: CAISPGGLQETQYF. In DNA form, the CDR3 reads TGTGCCATCAGTCCAGGGGGACTTCAAGAGACCCAGTACTTC.